These 29 T cell receptor beta chains came from one sample sequenced in a study of T cells in Graves' hyperthyroidism and ophthalmopathy. The source material, RNA transcripts, was used to amplify TCR beta CDR3 regions. Initially, a first-round RT-PCR of the TCR CDR3 employed the HTBI primer set. Via MiXCR, TCRdb re-called the multiplex PCR reads, giving one row per CDR3 protein. The sample lists about 640,000 distinct CDR3 sequences; less than 25% were seen once. The source material was blood. The receptors stem from a man aged 30 to 39 with Graves' ophthalmopathy.

This clonotype was detected ten times or more. The genes are TRBV11-2 and TRBJ2-3, with 13 bases fitting TRBD2. The CDR3 extends over 17 amino acids. Trimming cost V 5 bases and J 10 bases; bases outside gene matches: 15. Germline V gene lookup returns CDR1 SGHAT and CDR2 FQNNGV. CDR3 bases: TGTGCCAGCAGCCCCACCCCACTAGCGGGAGGGCTAGTCTCGCAGTATTTT. Encoded protein: CASSPTPLAGGLVSQYF.

The chain carries TRBV9 and TRBJ2-7, with D perhaps matching TRBD2 (6 bases). The V and J ends lost 4 bases and 2 bases respectively, with 16 bases between them. CDR3 size: 15 residues. CDR1 is SGDLS and CDR2 is YYNGEE in the germline V gene. DNA for the CDR3: TGTGCCAGCAGCCCATATGGAGGGACCCCCTACGAGCAGTACTTC. Amino acids: CASSPYGGTPYEQYF.

This clonotype has just a few counts. In nucleotides, the CDR3 is TGCGCCAGCAGCCAAGAGGCCCAGGGGGGAAACACCGGGGAGCTGTTTTTT. As protein: CASSQEAQGGNTGELFF. The chain has TRBV4-3 and TRBJ2-2; possible D gene TRBD1, 7 bases. Germline CDR1 and CDR2: LGHNA and YSLEER. The CDR3 is 17 residues long. V lost 0 bases and J 2 bases, leaving 13 bases between the germline ends.

Remarks on this clonotype: A read error is possible here, since a much larger clone lies one base away. The chain links TRBV12-3 or TRBV12-4 to TRBJ1-1; possibly TRBD1 for D (5 bases). V was cut by 4 bases and J by 7 bases, with 13 bases left in between. The CDR3 contains 13 residues. The CDR3: CASSSAGFDEAFF. The CDR3 region has the DNA TGTGCCAGCAGTTCGGCAGGGTTTGATGAAGCTTTCTTT.

This clonotype was counted at least ten times. V and J are TRBV3-1 and TRBJ2-7; 8 bases map to TRBD2. Germline CDR1 reads LGHDT; CDR2 reads YNNKEL (reference sequence). The CDR3 sequence is 15 residues long. Trimming took 1 base from V and 1 from J; bases not matched to a gene: 3. CDR3 sequence reads: CASSQAGTRSYEQYF. As DNA, the CDR3 is TGTGCCAGCAGCCAAGCCGGGACTAGATCCTACGAGCAGTACTTC.

The CDR3 DNA is TGTGCCAGCAGTTACGGGGGGCCCAATGAGCAGTTCTTC. It is translated as CASSYGGPNEQFF. V is TRBV6-2 or TRBV6-3 and J is TRBJ2-1, with D perhaps being TRBD1 or TRBD2 (6 bases each). CDR3 length equals 13 residues. With 2 bases removed from V and 6 bases from J, the gap between germline ends came to 8 bases. Germline CDR1 MNHEY, CDR2 SVGEGT.

The chain uses TRBV6-9 and TRBJ1-2; possibly TRBD1 for D (6 bases). Trimming left V 3 bases short and J 8 bases short, with 25 bases between. From germline, CDR1 is MNHGY and CDR2 SVAAGI. The length of the CDR3 is 17 residues. CDR3 protein: CASSYQGGGTGGSGYTF. The CDR3 coding sequence is TGTGCCAGCAGTTACCAGGGAGGGGGGACTGGGGGATCCGGCTACACCTTC.

CDR3 DNA sequence: TGCGCCAGCAGCCAAGAACGCTGGAATGAGCAGTTCTTC. Protein sequence: CASSQERWNEQFF. The rearrangement links TRBV4-3 to TRBJ2-1; the D is unclear. The CDR3 extends over 13 amino acids. Germline CDR1 is LGHNA and CDR2 is YSLEER. V lost 0 bases and J lost 7, with 7 bases in between.

This sequence joins TRBV6-9 and TRBJ2-3, with 11 bases that match TRBD2. With V trimmed by 4 bases and J by 2 bases, 11 bases remained unmatched. This CDR3 is 18 amino acids long. Germline CDR1 MNHGY, CDR2 SVAAGI. The CDR3 DNA sequence: TGTGCCAGCAGTTTAATAGCGGGAGGGCCCCTTATCACAGATACGCAGTATTTT. Its protein is CASSLIAGGPLITDTQYF.

This clonotype was recorded a few times. J is TRBJ1-1 and V is TRBV7-2, with a tentative D call TRBD1 (6 bases). Trimming shortened V by 1 base and J by 7 bases, and 13 bases separated the two germline ends. Germline CDR1 is SGHTA and CDR2 is FQGNSA. The CDR3 runs to 14 residues. The CDR3 coding sequence is TGTGCCAGCAGCTTAGACCCTGGACAGTTTGAAGCTTTCTTT. This encodes CASSLDPGQFEAFF.

In its sample, this clonotype was seen many times. CDR3 bases: TGTGCCAGCTCTCCCCTAATTCGGGAAAAACTGTTTTTT. This codes for CASSPLIREKLFF. V and J are TRBV28 and TRBJ1-4; D unresolved. Trimming left V 8 bases short and J 8 bases short, with 15 bases between. The CDR3 has 13 amino acids. From germline, CDR1 is MDHEN and CDR2 SYDVKM.

This clonotype was recorded at least ten times. The chain has TRBV11-2 and TRBJ2-5; TRBD1 or TRBD2 may be the D gene (6 bases each). Germline assignment: CDR1 SGHAT and CDR2 FQNNGV. This CDR3 spans 17 amino acids. Between the trimmed V and J ends, which lost 5 bases and 2 bases, there was a span of 21 bases. The CDR3 is CASSPRGGGGWQETQYF. In nucleotides, the CDR3 is TGTGCCAGCAGCCCCAGGGGCGGAGGGGGTTGGCAAGAGACCCAGTACTTC.

This clonotype was detected only a few times. The rearrangement uses TRBV5-1 and TRBJ2-2; a weak D match, TRBD1 (6 bases). The CDR3 has 15 amino acids. V was clipped by 4 bases and J by 4 bases, with 14 bases between them. The V gene's germline CDR1 is SGHRS and CDR2 YFSETQ. The CDR3 DNA follows: TGCGCCAGCAGCGCCTCACGAGGGGGCACCGGGGAGCTGTTTTTT. The encoded protein is CASSASRGGTGELFF.

The gene calls are TRBV11-2 and TRBJ2-7; 12 nucleotides align to TRBD2. This CDR3 is built from 21 residues. Per the germline V gene, CDR1 is SGHAT and CDR2 is FQNNGV. The trim removed 2 bases at V and 7 bases at J, leaving 24 bases unmatched. Here the CDR3 reads CASSLRGLRGQLAGGPGEQYF. The CDR3 bases are TGTGCCAGCAGCTTAAGAGGTCTCCGGGGGCAGCTAGCGGGAGGGCCGGGGGAGCAGTACTTC.

V is TRBV29-1 and J is TRBJ2-1, with 12 bases that match TRBD2. The end of the DNA aligns better with TRBJ2-7, so the J call may be wrong. Germline lookup yields CDR1 SQVTM and CDR2 ANQGSEA. The CDR3 is made up of 16 amino acids. This CDR3 reads CSVGGGTSGHYNEQYF. CDR3 DNA sequence: TGCAGCGTTGGTGGGGGGACTAGCGGGCACTACAATGAGCAGTACTTC.

This clonotype was recorded a few times. This sequence joins TRBV6-1 and TRBJ2-1; TRBD1 agrees at 9 bases. CDR1 and CDR2 from the germline V gene are MNHNS and SASEGT. With V trimmed by 5 bases and J by 8 bases, 10 bases remained unmatched. CDR3 length equals 15 residues. The CDR3 sequence is CASSPRDRADDEQFF. The CDR3 nucleotides are TGTGCCAGCAGTCCCCGGGACAGGGCTGACGATGAGCAGTTCTTC.

This clonotype showed up many times. This chain joins TRBV6-2 or TRBV6-3 and TRBJ1-1; 7 bases match TRBD1. The CDR3 loop spans 15 amino acids. Germline-derived CDR1 and CDR2 are MNHEY and SVGEGT. Trimming cost V 2 bases and J 3 bases; bases outside gene matches: 6. The CDR3 DNA sequence: TGTGCCAGCAGTTACCCTCAAACAGGGGACACTGAAGCTTTCTTT. Amino acids: CASSYPQTGDTEAFF.

V usage is TRBV18 and J usage is TRBJ2-2; D remains unclear. There are 12 residues in the CDR3. V lost 5 bases and J lost 7, with 8 bases in between. Germline loops: CDR1 KGHSH, CDR2 LQKENI. Written as DNA, the CDR3 is TGTGCCAGCTCATCCCCCAGCGGGGAGCTGTTTTTT. Protein: CASSSPSGELFF.

The rearrangement uses TRBV29-1 and TRBJ2-3; tentatively, D is TRBD2 (6 bases). The CDR3 consists of 13 residues. Trimming removed 3 bases from V and 6 bases from J, with 13 bases in between. Germline values: CDR1 SQVTM, CDR2 ANQGSEA. DNA of the CDR3: TGCAGCGTTGAGCTCGGAGGGGCCGATACGCAGTATTTT. It translates to CSVELGGADTQYF.

In its sample, this clonotype was seen many times. V gene TRBV2 combines with J gene TRBJ1-6; D is undetermined. The germline V gene encodes CDR1 SNHLY and CDR2 FYNNEI. The CDR3 length is 13 residues. Trimming took off 4 bases at V and 6 bases at J, with 7 bases between the two ends. The CDR3 sequence: CASSGRGNSPLHF. CDR3 coding DNA: TGTGCCAGCAGTGGGCGGGGTAATTCACCCCTCCACTTT. Combining the CDR3 with reference TRBV2 and TRBJ1-6 gives the whole variable domain EPEVTQTPSHQVTQMGQEVILRCVPISNHLYFYWYRQILGQKVEFLVSFYNNEISEKSEIFDDQFSVERPDGSNFTLKIRSTKLEDSAMYFCASSGRGNSPLHFGNGTRLTVT.

The gene calls are TRBV7-9 and TRBJ2-2, with D unclear. The CDR3 runs to 16 residues. CDR1 SEHNR and CDR2 FQNEAQ come from the germline V gene (reference sequence). Trimming cost V 4 bases and J 1 base, with 13 bases left between them. The CDR3 spells CASSSRKSVNTGELFF. In DNA, the CDR3 is TGTGCCAGCAGCTCCCGAAAAAGCGTGAACACCGGGGAGCTGTTTTTT.

The chain carries TRBV4-2 and TRBJ2-5; D uncertain. Germline V gene data show CDR1 as LGHNA and CDR2 as YNFKEQ. The V end lost 0 bases, the J end lost 5 bases, and 13 bases lay between the germline ends. The CDR3 is 15 amino acids. The CDR3 DNA follows: TGTGCCAGCAGCCAAGATGCCCATCCCGGTGAGACCCAGTACTTC. Residues: CASSQDAHPGETQYF.

As for this clonotype: A much bigger clone sits one base away, suggesting this may be a read error. The chain links TRBV7-2 to TRBJ2-7, with D perhaps TRBD2 (6 bases). V lost 0 bases to trimming and J lost 5 bases, with 8 bases between them. The CDR3 has 13 residues. The germline gives CDR1 SGHTA, CDR2 FQGNSA. The CDR3 DNA sequence: TGTGCCAGCAGCTTAGCGGGAGGAGACGAGCAGTACTTC. It yields the protein CASSLAGGDEQYF.

The CDR3 DNA is TGCAGCGTTGTCGGGGGGGCCTTTCAGCCCCAGCATTTT. Its translation is CSVVGGAFQPQHF. The chain carries TRBV29-1 and TRBJ1-5; tentatively, D is TRBD1 (6 bases). This CDR3 spans 13 amino acids. Trimming took off 4 bases at V and 6 bases at J, with 13 bases between the two ends. Germline V gene lookup returns CDR1 SQVTM and CDR2 ANQGSEA.

The CDR3 reads CATSFPGLAGVIGTDTQYF. In nucleotides, the CDR3 is TGTGCCACCAGCTTCCCGGGACTAGCGGGAGTAATCGGCACAGATACGCAGTATTTT. This chain joins TRBV24-1 and TRBJ2-3, with 14 bases lining up with TRBD2. V lost 7 bases and J lost 1; bases outside the gene matches: 12. CDR3 length: 19 amino acids. Germline loops: CDR1 KGHDR, CDR2 SFDVKD.

This clonotype was counted ten times or more. The V call is TRBV19, the J call TRBJ1-1; 9 bases agree with TRBD1. The CDR3 loop spans 14 amino acids. Per germline, CDR1 LNHDA and CDR2 SQIVND (reference sequence). V gave up 5 bases and J gave up 2 bases; unmatched junction bases: 3. This CDR3 reads CASSRDRVNTEAFF. CDR3 bases: TGTGCCAGTAGTCGGGACAGGGTTAACACTGAAGCTTTCTTT.

This clonotype was seen ten or more times. The chain employs TRBV5-1 and TRBJ2-1; 13 bases are shared with TRBD2. Germline trimming cut 2 bases from V and 7 bases from J; bases unmatched to any gene: 3. Germline CDR1 SGHRS, CDR2 YFSETQ. This CDR3 spans 15 amino acids. CDR3 protein: CASSLELAGGNEQFF. DNA of the CDR3: TGCGCCAGCAGCTTAGAACTAGCGGGAGGGAATGAGCAGTTCTTC.

The chain carries TRBV5-5 and TRBJ2-6, with 12 bases lining up with TRBD2. CDR1 SGHKS and CDR2 YYEKEE come from the germline V gene (reference sequence). The CDR3 contains 19 residues. V gave up 3 bases and J gave up 2 bases; unmatched junction bases: 9. CDR3 sequence: CASSWYLTSGRTGANVLTF. CDR3 DNA: TGTGCCAGCAGCTGGTACCTGACTAGCGGGAGAACTGGGGCCAACGTCCTGACTTTC.

This clonotype has just a few counts. This rearrangement joins TRBV4-1 to TRBJ1-5; no definite D call. Germline V gene lookup returns CDR1 MGHRA and CDR2 YSYEKL. The CDR3 has 15 residues. Trimming removed 1 base at V and 0 bases at J, with 7 bases between. DNA of the CDR3: TGCGCCAGCAGCCAAGCCCACCATAGCAATCAGCCCCAGCATTTT. Protein sequence: CASSQAHHSNQPQHF.